This TCR beta chain comes out of a study of blood T cell repertoires in COVID-19. The wider study: The origin of the acute and convalescent COVID-19 samples was the United States, Italy and Spain.

Losses at the gene ends were 1 base for V and 2 bases for J; bases not matched to a gene: 7. Germline V gene sequence: CDR1 SNHLY, CDR2 FYNNEI. The CDR3 has 16 residues. Original processing notes: Reference gene primer amplification gave estimated nucleated cell counts. Sequencing was performed with immunoSEQ multiplex PCR; in TCRdb, only in-frame clones are kept and a portion is missing. D and trimming come from the DNA, and the V and J calls and clone size come from that table. The sample carries about 240,000 clones, roughly 85% recorded once. Those enrolled in Seattle joined during active infection and were followed longitudinally afterward.

The receptor was derived from a man aged 45 to 65 with COVID-19, enrolled during active disease. The source material was peripheral blood. The chain carries TRBV2 and TRBJ2-7; 8 positions match TRBD2. Written as DNA, the CDR3 is TGTGCCAGCAGTGAAGTCTTGGGTAGCGGGGCCTACGAGCAGTACTTC. Translation: CASSEVLGSGAYEQYF.